The 10 T cell receptor beta chains reported below all come from one sample, sequenced in a study of shared T cell receptors in the human thymus. Here immunoSEQ multiplex PCR was the method, and the copy in TCRdb shows in-frame clones only, minus some. Counted here are hundreds of thousands of clones, more than 85% occurring once; the ten biggest clones make up approximately 0.02%. The sequenced sample consisted of thymocytes. Receptors were obtained from a human donor.

This chain uses TRBV6-5 with TRBJ2-3, with a weak D call TRBD2 (6 bases). V was pared by 11 bases and J by 6 bases, with 21 bases between. This CDR3 comprises 14 residues. Germline CDR1 MNHEY, CDR2 SVGAGI. CDR3 loop: CASTPGVQADTQYF. DNA of the CDR3: TGTGCCTCCACCCCGGGAGTTCAGGCTGATACGCAGTATTTT.

The J gene is TRBJ1-3, the V gene TRBV6-4; a possible D gene is TRBD1 (5 bases). V gave up 2 bases and J gave up 9 bases, with 20 bases separating them. In germline, CDR1 is MRHNA, CDR2 SNTAGT. CDR3 size: 16 residues. The CDR3 sequence is CASSDGGRPISGTIYF. The CDR3 DNA reads TGTGCCAGCAGTGACGGGGGTCGCCCGATCTCCGGCACCATATATTTT.

The rearrangement uses TRBV12-5 and TRBJ2-1, with a tentative D call TRBD1 (5 bases). The CDR3 length is 16 residues. V was pared by 0 bases and J by 9 bases, with 18 bases between. Germline V CDR1 and CDR2: LGHNT, FRNRAP. The CDR3 loop reads CASGLVGAGLSSEQFF. CDR3 in DNA: TGTGCTAGTGGTTTGGTAGGGGCAGGGTTGTCCAGTGAGCAGTTCTTC.

The rearrangement links TRBV6-1 to TRBJ1-1, with a possible D match to TRBD1 (5 bases). V dropped 2 bases and J dropped 1 base, with 11 bases sitting between them. The CDR3 runs 15 residues. Germline lookup yields CDR1 MNHNS and CDR2 SASEGT. CDR3: CASSETPTGNTEAFF. The DNA of the CDR3 is TGTGCCAGCAGTGAAACCCCAACAGGGAACACTGAAGCTTTCTTT.

V usage is TRBV4-1 and J usage is TRBJ1-5; D unresolved. Germline assignment: CDR1 MGHRA and CDR2 YSYEKL. The CDR3 has 19 amino acids. Trimming removed 0 bases from V and 0 bases from J, with 18 bases in between. The CDR3 protein is CASSQDPGSSSYSNQPQHF. The CDR3 nucleotides are TGCGCCAGCAGCCAAGATCCCGGTAGTTCTTCATATAGCAATCAGCCCCAGCATTTT.

The chain carries TRBV5-1 and TRBJ2-7; 12 bases align to TRBD2. The germline V gene has CDR1 SGHRS and CDR2 YFSETQ. V lost 4 bases and J lost 0; bases outside the gene matches: 14. CDR3 length: 19 residues. The DNA for the CDR3 is TGCGCCAGCAGCCTCCTAGCGGGAGGGCCCGATAGAAGCTCCTACGAGCAGTACTTC. Translating it yields CASSLLAGGPDRSSYEQYF.

This clone was seen once. The chain couples TRBV29-1 to TRBJ2-7; 11 nucleotides agree with TRBD2. J lost 3 bases, V lost 1 base, and 11 bases had no gene match. CDR3 length equals 17 residues. CDR1 and CDR2 (germline): SQVTM, ANQGSEA. Written as DNA, the CDR3 is TGCAGCGTTGAAGTATCCCTTAGCGGGAGGGCCGGCTACGAGCAGTACTTC. Amino acids: CSVEVSLSGRAGYEQYF.

The chain carries TRBV28 and TRBJ2-3, with a tentative D call TRBD1 (6 bases). V was shortened by 5 bases and J by 5 bases, with 32 bases between the two germline ends. CDR3 length equals 20 residues. Looked up from germline, CDR1 is MDHEN and CDR2 is SYDVKM. Written as DNA, the CDR3 is TGTGCCAGCAGTCCCGCGAATCGCTTGGGGGCTGTGAAACATGGAGATACGCAGTATTTT. Translated: CASSPANRLGAVKHGDTQYF.

The CDR3 nucleotides read TGTGCCAGCAGCCGCCCAAAAAATCAGGGGGCGGAGGGCAATCAGCCCCAGCATTTT. Amino acid sequence: CASSRPKNQGAEGNQPQHF. The rearrangement joins TRBV4-2 to TRBJ1-5, with 8 bases that match TRBD1. The V gene end was trimmed by 4 bases and the J gene end by 2 bases; junction bases not matched to a gene: 16. The CDR3 is 19 amino acids. From germline, CDR1 is LGHNA and CDR2 YNFKEQ.

The chain combines TRBV2 with TRBJ2-7; 7 bases fit TRBD1. The CDR3 loop spans 12 amino acids. The J segment lost 8 bases and the V segment lost 5 bases, leaving 6 bases of the junction unmatched. Germline-derived CDR1 and CDR2 are SNHLY and FYNNEI. CDR3: CASSYDRDQQYF. CDR3 nucleotide sequence: TGTGCCAGCAGTTACGACAGGGACCAGCAGTACTTC.